Below, 18 T cell receptor beta chains from the same sample are listed, as sequenced in a study of blood T cells in healthy people across ages. Alongside a J-beta primer mix, a sample-barcoded 5' primer served in a second PCR lasting 7 to 11 cycles. TCRdb re-called the 5' RACE reads through MiXCR, storing one row per CDR3 protein. This table holds about 1.4 million distinct CDR3 sequences, around 59% found once. The sequenced material came from blood. The receptors here all came from a man aged 18 to 30 in good health.

This CDR3 is CASSDWDFTDTQYF. CDR3 DNA sequence: TGTGCCAGCAGCGACTGGGACTTCACAGATACGCAGTATTTT. The chain combines TRBV6-2 or TRBV6-3 with TRBJ2-3, with D perhaps matching TRBD2 (6 bases). Trimming stripped 6 bases from V and 2 bases from J, with 12 bases between. This CDR3 has 14 residues. The germline V gene encodes CDR1 MNHEY and CDR2 SVGEGT.

This clonotype was recorded a few times. The chain links TRBV4-1 to TRBJ2-7, with TRBD1 identical over 8 bases. This CDR3 has 15 residues. Germline trimming cut 5 bases from V and 2 bases from J; bases unmatched to any gene: 8. The germline CDR1 and CDR2 sequences are MGHRA and YSYEKL. The CDR3 sequence: CASSFGQGFTYEQYF. The CDR3 nucleotides are TGCGCCAGCAGCTTCGGACAGGGCTTTACCTACGAGCAGTACTTC.

CDR3 sequence reads: CASSLLQGVSYNSPLHF. The CDR3 DNA reads as TGTGCCAGCAGCTTACTACAGGGCGTCTCCTATAATTCACCCCTCCACTTT. The J gene is TRBJ1-6, the V gene TRBV7-9, with a tentative D call TRBD1 (6 bases). Per the germline V gene, CDR1 is SEHNR and CDR2 is FQNEAQ (reference sequence). V was pared by 2 bases and J by 0 bases, with 11 bases between. This CDR3 region has 17 residues.

The gene calls are TRBV5-1 and TRBJ2-3, with D possibly being TRBD2 (6 bases). In germline, CDR1 is SGHRS, CDR2 YFSETQ. The CDR3 length is 15 residues. Trimming pared 4 bases from V and 1 base from J, leaving 13 bases between. DNA of the CDR3: TGCGCCAGCAGCATCCGGGACTCCCGCACAGATACGCAGTATTTT. It translates to CASSIRDSRTDTQYF.

The chain recombines TRBV12-5 with TRBJ2-5; D might be TRBD2 (6 bases). The CDR3 covers 15 residues. V was cut by 3 bases and J by 2 bases, with 13 bases left in between. In germline, CDR1 is LGHNT, CDR2 FRNRAP. The CDR3 loop reads CASGFMLAPQETQYF. The CDR3 DNA sequence: TGTGCTAGTGGTTTTATGCTAGCGCCACAAGAGACCCAGTACTTC.

V is TRBV7-9 and J is TRBJ2-2; D ambiguous. Germline V CDR1 and CDR2: SEHNR, FQNEAQ (reference sequence). Trimming took off 4 bases at V and 0 bases at J, with 9 bases between the two ends. The CDR3 has 15 residues. Here the CDR3 reads CASSSAQANTGELFF. In DNA, the CDR3 is TGTGCCAGCAGCTCAGCCCAAGCGAACACCGGGGAGCTGTTTTTT.

J is TRBJ1-1 and V is TRBV25-1, with a tentative D call TRBD1 (5 bases). V was trimmed by 8 bases and J by 1 base, leaving 14 bases between them. In germline, CDR1 is MGHDK, CDR2 SYGVNS. This CDR3 is built from 14 residues. The CDR3 sequence: CASWGPQGNTEAFF. The DNA of the CDR3 is TGTGCCAGCTGGGGCCCCCAGGGGAACACTGAAGCTTTCTTT.

This rearrangement joins TRBV4-2 to TRBJ2-7; 9 nucleotides line up with TRBD2. CDR3 length: 17 amino acids. Germline-derived CDR1 and CDR2 are LGHNA and YNFKEQ. V lost 1 base to trimming and J lost 0 bases; unmatched junction nucleotides: 7. CDR3 coding DNA: TGTGCCAGCAGCCAAGGAAGAAGCGGGGGGTACTCCTACGAGCAGTACTTC. Translated, it gives CASSQGRSGGYSYEQYF.

The CDR3 bases are TGTGCCAGCAGCGGGACCGGGACAGAGTATAATGAAAAACTGTTTTTT. Translated: CASSGTGTEYNEKLFF. The chain recombines TRBV7-9 with TRBJ1-4, with 7 bases identical to TRBD1. This CDR3 region has 16 residues. CDR1 is SEHNR, CDR2 FQNEAQ, per germline (reference sequence). J was trimmed by 4 bases and V by 5 bases; bases with no gene match: 10.

J is TRBJ2-2 and V is TRBV20-1; 14 bases match TRBD2. The CDR3 has 19 amino acids. J was trimmed by 4 bases and V by 0 bases; bases with no gene match: 10. Germline V gene sequence: CDR1 DFQATT, CDR2 SNEGSKA (reference sequence). As DNA, the CDR3 is TGCAGTGCTAGAGATAGCGGCAGACTAGCGGGAGGGTCCACCGGGGAGCTGTTTTTT. Translation: CSARDSGRLAGGSTGELFF.

This sequence joins TRBV27 and TRBJ2-3; 7 bases map to TRBD1. Germline values: CDR1 MNHEY, CDR2 SMNVEV (reference sequence). With 5 bases clipped from V and 10 bases from J, the junction kept 6 bases outside the gene matches. This CDR3 has 12 amino acids. CDR3 loop: CASSTLQGAQYF. DNA of the CDR3: TGTGCCAGCAGTACCCTGCAGGGGGCGCAGTATTTT.

The rearrangement uses TRBV12-3 or TRBV12-4 and TRBJ1-5; maybe TRBD1 (5 bases). V shed 1 base and J shed 2 bases, with 18 bases lying between them. The CDR3 spans 18 residues. The chain's CDR3 is CASSLGLGEGFGNQPQHF. CDR3 in DNA: TGTGCCAGCAGTTTAGGTCTGGGTGAGGGGTTCGGCAATCAGCCCCAGCATTTT.

This clonotype was detected many times. V gene TRBV7-9 combines with J gene TRBJ2-7; D unclear. Germline V gives CDR1 SEHNR, CDR2 FQNEAQ (reference sequence). Trimming shortened V by 5 bases and J by 1 base, and 6 bases separated the two germline ends. The CDR3 length is 12 residues. CDR3 nucleotide sequence: TGTGCCAGCAGCCCTCAATCCTACGAGCAGTACTTC. Encoded protein: CASSPQSYEQYF.

The chain is built from TRBV11-2 and TRBJ2-7; D gene unclear. The CDR3 consists of 15 residues. With 1 base removed from V and 4 bases from J, the gap between germline ends came to 14 bases. The germline V gene has CDR1 SGHAT and CDR2 FQNNGV. CDR3 protein: CASSLGRQVLYEQYF. The CDR3 nucleotides are TGTGCCAGCAGCTTAGGGCGGCAGGTCTTATACGAGCAGTACTTC.

J is TRBJ2-1 and V is TRBV4-1; TRBD1 is a possible D gene (6 bases). In germline, CDR1 is MGHRA, CDR2 YSYEKL. The ends were cut back, 0 bases at V and 8 bases at J, with 14 bases in the middle. The CDR3 sequence is 15 residues long. CDR3 residues: CASSQDLSGADEQFF. CDR3 in DNA: TGCGCCAGCAGCCAAGATTTGTCAGGGGCGGATGAGCAGTTCTTC.

This clonotype was observed a few times. The V and J genes are TRBV7-2 and TRBJ2-5, with a tentative D call TRBD1 (6 bases). The CDR3 totals 15 residues. In germline, CDR1 is SGHTA, CDR2 FQGNSA. The ends were cut back, 5 bases at V and 2 bases at J, with 15 bases in the middle. CDR3 loop: CASSQPQGTQETQYF. The CDR3, as DNA: TGTGCCAGCAGCCAACCGCAGGGGACACAAGAGACCCAGTACTTC.

The gene calls are TRBV12-5 and TRBJ2-5; D gene uncertain. The last part of the DNA fits TRBJ2-7 better; the J call may be wrong. Per the germline V gene, CDR1 is LGHNT and CDR2 is FRNRAP. CDR3 length: 12 amino acids. In DNA, the CDR3 is TGTGCTAGTGGTCCTACACATTACGAGCAGTACTTC. As protein: CASGPTHYEQYF.

This clonotype was observed a handful of times. This chain links TRBV7-2 with TRBJ2-7; TRBD1 matches at 7 bases. This CDR3 comprises 15 residues. V dropped 5 bases and J dropped 3; count of bases not matched to a gene: 10. CDR1 is SGHTA and CDR2 is FQGNSA in the germline V gene. The CDR3 nucleotides are TGTGCCAGCAGCCTTGGACAGGAACAAATCTACGAGCAGTACTTC. Protein: CASSLGQEQIYEQYF.